This record looks at one TCR beta chain sequence and its context. What it binds is not known. The entry originates in a study of cytomegalovirus exposure and HLA in healthy donors. General observations from the study: An analysis that came later showed most CMV-associated TCR beta chains appearing HLA-restricted. In a later analysis, productive TCRs from donors in an Asian-associated ancestry cluster reportedly carried fewer N-insertions than the cohort mean.

Germline V gene data show CDR1 as LGHNT and CDR2 as FRNRAP. The CDR3 is 14 amino acids. Between the trimmed V and J ends, which lost 6 bases and 7 bases, there was a span of 15 bases. Amplification used 60 Vbeta primers and 13 Jbeta primers. Method: immunoSEQ multiplex PCR; TCRdb's copy keeps in-frame clones and lacks some. The sample yields about 140,000 clones, around 81% seen once. All the people who gave samples were healthy bone marrow donors. The receptor was isolated from a middle-aged man in good health and CMV-seronegative. The sequenced sample was PBMCs. The chain combines TRBV12-5 with TRBJ2-2; maybe TRBD2 (5 bases). Here the CDR3 reads CASGPGVAGGELFF. The DNA for the CDR3 is TGTGCTAGTGGACCCGGGGTGGCCGGCGGGGAGCTGTTTTTT.